This T cell receptor beta chain was captured in a study of blood T cell repertoires in COVID-19 (dated by TCRdb to the early 2020s). Some background on the complete study: Collaborator samples came from the United States, Italy and Spain and covered acute and convalescent phases of COVID-19. Nearly every sample came with metadata listing a de-identified subject ID, COVID-19 status, age in years and sex. The prospective study material was composed of cDNA or gDNA derived from T cells, B-cell-depleted T cells, or PBMCs. Where HLA class I and class II types were available, the types were taken from metadata supplied by the sample provider, not from assay-based typing. Samples came from the ongoing ImmuneRACE study (first 160 participants) plus 1,254 subjects from 6 global collaborators. Subjects who had been exposed to COVID-19, were actively infected with it, or had recovered from it provided the deeply sampled blood TCRbeta repertoires that made up the dataset. The repertoires were made available in a free public database intended to serve as a resource for research on the immune response to SARS-CoV-2. Study-wide conclusions, independent of this receptor: Clinical and demographic metadata were provided uncurated, with the amount varying by source and participant.

CDR1 and CDR2, per the germline V gene, are KGHDR and SFDVKD. V is pruned by 4 bases and J by 8 bases, leaving 8 bases of the junction without a gene match. Its CDR3 holds 14 amino acids, cysteine through phenylalanine. Solely the CDR3 DNA is kept, with 42 bases framed from the first base. The immunoSEQ Assay, a bias-controlled multiplex PCR, was used to amplify TCRbeta CDR3 regions from genomic DNA. For the original study's pipeline: The number of nucleated cells in each sample was estimated by amplification of reference gene primers within the assay. To quantify the absolute abundance of each unique TCRbeta CDR3 rearrangement, sequence reads were collapsed and filtered. For each sample, productive Simpson clonality was calculated as the square root of Simpson's diversity index across productive rearrangements. The clones in this table, taken by TCRdb from immuneACCESS, are in-frame only. Not every clone is retained; where verified, under half of the shortfall comes from an unresolved V gene, and the cause of the rest is unknown. V and J calls and clone size are given by that table; D and trimming were obtained from the DNA. Here the sample has roughly 120,000 clones; about 86% occur a single time. The ten largest clones capture approximately 7.2% of the sample.

This clone was seen more than once but under ten times. Its antigen specificity is not known. No base-level quality is on record; no much larger clone is a single base apart. Another Seattle source contributed samples from volunteer blood donors who had recovered from COVID-19. Whole blood was collected in K2EDTA tubes by collaborating institutions according to the institutions' own protocols. Collaborator samples were shipped for TCRbeta analysis as frozen whole blood, isolated PBMCs, or DNA extracted from either sample type. The rearranged chain carries TRBV24-1 and TRBJ1-2; TRBD1 fits 8 bases in the junction. The clonotype was recovered from a man between 65 and 80 years old who had recovered from COVID-19. The sequencing sample was made of peripheral blood. The CDR3 here reads CATSDRTGRGGYTF. The DNA sequence is as follows: TGTGCCACCAGTGACCGGACAGGGCGCGGGGGCTACACCTTC.